The clone carrying this T cell receptor (beta chain) was observed a handful of times. The antigen remains undetermined. Other DNA sequences in this sample translate to the same CDR3. Amplification used 60 Vbeta primers and 13 Jbeta primers. Sequenced by immunoSEQ multiplex PCR; TCRdb stores in-frame clones only, minus some. The table has roughly 120,000 clones, 75% to 85% seen once. The CDR3 is 14 amino acids. Germline CDR1 MNHEY, CDR2 SMNVEV (reference sequence). Between the trimmed V and J ends, which lost 6 bases and 0 bases, there was a span of 9 bases. This record comes from a study of cytomegalovirus exposure and HLA in healthy donors. The wider study: Roughly 80 million unique TCRs from HLA-typed donors made up an early data release. Findings and limits, study-wide: Researchers counted over 150 TCR beta chains as cytomegalovirus-associated. Several of the most significant clusters appeared linked to common viral pathogens, based on a later analysis. Per a later analysis, HLA-associated TCR beta chains showed more clonal expansion than other, equally common TCR beta chains.

The specimen sequenced was PBMCs. The V call is TRBV27, the J call TRBJ1-5, with D hard to call. The sequence derives from a man aged 25-45 years in good health and CMV-seropositive. In DNA form, the CDR3 reads TGTGCCAGCAGCCTACGGGATAGCAATCAGCCCCAGCATTTT. This sequence encodes CASSLRDSNQPQHF.